This T cell receptor (beta chain) derives from a study of blood T cells in healthy people across ages. Whole-study results and caveats: With naive T cell percentage, TCR beta diversity showed a strong correlation. Age advanced and TCR beta diversity per million T cells fell, roughly linearly.

A note on this clonotype: Its antigen is currently unknown.

A second PCR, run for roughly 7 to 11 cycles, used a sample-barcoded 5' primer plus a J-beta primer mix. TCRdb processed the 5' RACE reads anew with MiXCR; each CDR3 protein has one entry. The sample holds about 970,000 distinct CDR3 sequences, 51% seen once. Germline V gives CDR1 ENHRY, CDR2 SYGVKD. The CDR3 totals 14 residues. Trimming removed 0 bases at V and 6 bases at J, with 8 bases between. The sequencing sample was made of blood. V is TRBV10-3 and J is TRBJ2-2; no reliable D call. The source of this sequence is a woman in her sixties in good health. DNA for the CDR3: TGTGCCATCAGTGAGTCGGGATCCCCCGGGGAGCTGTTTTTT. It translates to CAISESGSPGELFF.